This T cell receptor (beta chain) was recorded in a study of T cells in Graves' hyperthyroidism and ophthalmopathy. The study, taken as a whole, reports: Blood also held most thyroid clonotypes expanded beyond 0.001. The model made its ophthalmopathy prediction, and onset followed a median about 6 months later.

The CDR3 runs to 14 residues. Trimming shortened V by 1 base and J by 10 bases, and 16 bases separated the two germline ends. Germline CDR1 is MNHEY and CDR2 is SMNVEV (reference sequence). Exclusion of patients followed from uncontrolled infection, other autoimmune disease, pregnancy or lactation. At least ten counts were recorded for this clonotype. Its antigen is currently unknown. Amplification of TCR beta CDR3 regions was performed using RNA transcripts as template. During a first-round RT-PCR of the TCR CDR3, the HTBI primer set was used. TCRdb re-called the multiplex PCR reads with MiXCR, one entry per CDR3 protein. The sample lists 380,000 or so distinct CDR3 sequences, approximately 20% occurring once.

The genes are TRBV27 and TRBJ1-1; D unresolved. The sequenced material came from blood. This clonotype originated in a woman in her late teens or twenties with Graves' hyperthyroidism. The chain's CDR3 is CASSLYPIGDGAFF. The CDR3 coding sequence is TGTGCCAGCAGTTTATATCCCATCGGGGATGGAGCTTTCTTT.